This entry features one TCR beta chain sequence. The target of this receptor is not known. Base qualities are not recorded, but no much larger clone differs from it by a single base. TCRbeta CDR3 regions were amplified from genomic DNA by means of the immunoSEQ Assay, a bias-controlled multiplex PCR. The original methods were these. The number of nucleated cells in each sample was estimated from the amplification of reference gene primers within the assay. To quantify the absolute abundance of each unique TCRbeta CDR3 rearrangement, sequence reads were collapsed and filtered. For each sample, productive Simpson clonality was calculated as the square root of Simpson's diversity index across productive rearrangements. The clones in this table, taken by TCRdb from immuneACCESS, are in-frame only. Not every clone is retained; where verified, under half of the shortfall comes from an unresolved V gene, and the cause of the rest is unknown. V and J calls plus clone size are reproduced from that table; the DNA served to infer D and trimming. In all, the sample holds 95,000 to 150,000 clones, and 86% of those were seen once. The ten top clones hold around 4.7% of the sample.

This specimen belongs to a study of blood T cell repertoires in COVID-19 (TCRdb year 2020). With respect to the entire study: Collaborator samples came from the United States, Italy and Spain and covered acute and convalescent phases of COVID-19. The prospective study material was composed of cDNA or gDNA derived from T cells, B-cell-depleted T cells, or PBMCs. Subjects who had been exposed to COVID-19, were actively infected with it, or had recovered from it provided the deeply sampled blood TCRbeta repertoires that made up the dataset. The repertoires were released in a freely available public database meant as a resource for research on the immune response to SARS-CoV-2. The samples were drawn from two sources: the first 160 participants of the ongoing ImmuneRACE study, and 1,000 to 1,500 subjects contributed by 6 global collaborators. Nearly every sample came with metadata listing a de-identified subject ID, COVID-19 status, age in years and sex. Where HLA class I and class II types were available, the types were taken from metadata supplied by the sample provider, not from assay-based typing. Summary of the overall study and its limitations: The quantity of clinical and demographic metadata differed by source and by participant and was supplied without curation.

Whole blood was collected in K2EDTA tubes by collaborating institutions according to the institutions' own protocols. Collaborator samples were shipped for TCRbeta analysis as frozen whole blood, isolated PBMCs, or DNA extracted from either sample type. Sequences SGHTA (CDR1) and FQGNSA (CDR2) are obtained from the germline V gene. From the cysteine through the phenylalanine, the CDR3 covers 16 amino acids. Only the CDR3 part of the read is kept: 48 bases, read in frame from the first base. Trimming accounts for 1 base at V and 5 bases at J, while the number of junction bases matched to no gene is 6.

This TCR was recovered from a man aged 35-49 years with acute or convalescent COVID-19. The rearrangement combines TRBV7-2 with TRBJ2-1, with TRBD2 identical over 9 junction bases. The sample was peripheral blood. CDR3 loop: CASSLGGTSYHNEQFF. The DNA sequence is given as TGTGCCAGCAGCTTAGGAGGGACTAGCTATCACAATGAGCAGTTCTTC.